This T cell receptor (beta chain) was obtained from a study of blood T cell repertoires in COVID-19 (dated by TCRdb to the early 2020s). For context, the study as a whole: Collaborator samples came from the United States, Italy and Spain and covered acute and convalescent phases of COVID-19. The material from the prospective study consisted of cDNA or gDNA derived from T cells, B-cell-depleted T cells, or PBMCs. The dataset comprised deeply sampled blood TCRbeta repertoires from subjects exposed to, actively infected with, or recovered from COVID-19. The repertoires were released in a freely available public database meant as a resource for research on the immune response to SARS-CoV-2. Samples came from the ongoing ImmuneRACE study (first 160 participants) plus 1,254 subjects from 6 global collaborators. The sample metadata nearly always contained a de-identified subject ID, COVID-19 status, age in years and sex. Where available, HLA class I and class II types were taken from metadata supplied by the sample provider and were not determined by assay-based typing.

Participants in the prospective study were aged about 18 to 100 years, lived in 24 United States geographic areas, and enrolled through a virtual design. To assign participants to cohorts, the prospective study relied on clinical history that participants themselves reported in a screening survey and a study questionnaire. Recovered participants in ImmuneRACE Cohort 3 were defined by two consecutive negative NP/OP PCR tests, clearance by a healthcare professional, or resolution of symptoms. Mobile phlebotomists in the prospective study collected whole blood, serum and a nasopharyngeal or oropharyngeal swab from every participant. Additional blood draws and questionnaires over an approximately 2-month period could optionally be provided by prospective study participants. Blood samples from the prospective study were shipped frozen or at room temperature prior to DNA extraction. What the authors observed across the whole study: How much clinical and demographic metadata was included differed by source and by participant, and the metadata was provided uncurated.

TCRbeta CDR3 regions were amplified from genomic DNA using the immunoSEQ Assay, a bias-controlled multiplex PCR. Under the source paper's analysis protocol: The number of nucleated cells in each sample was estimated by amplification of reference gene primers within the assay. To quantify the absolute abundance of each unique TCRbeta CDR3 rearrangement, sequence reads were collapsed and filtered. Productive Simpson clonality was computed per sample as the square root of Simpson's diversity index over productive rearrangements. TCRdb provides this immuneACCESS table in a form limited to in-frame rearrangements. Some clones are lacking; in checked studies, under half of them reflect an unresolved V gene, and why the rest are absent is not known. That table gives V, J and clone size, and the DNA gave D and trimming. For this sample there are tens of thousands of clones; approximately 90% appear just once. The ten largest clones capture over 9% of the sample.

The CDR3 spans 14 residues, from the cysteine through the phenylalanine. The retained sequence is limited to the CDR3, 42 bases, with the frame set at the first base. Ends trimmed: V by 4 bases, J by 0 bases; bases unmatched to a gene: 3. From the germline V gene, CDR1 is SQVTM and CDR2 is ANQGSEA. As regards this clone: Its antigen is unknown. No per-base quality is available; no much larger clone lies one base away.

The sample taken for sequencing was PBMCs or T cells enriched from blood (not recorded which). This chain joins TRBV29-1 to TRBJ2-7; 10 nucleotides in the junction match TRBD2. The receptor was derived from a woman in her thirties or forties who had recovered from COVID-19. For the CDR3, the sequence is CSVGAGGSSYEQYF. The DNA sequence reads TGCAGCGTTGGAGCGGGGGGGAGCTCCTACGAGCAGTACTTC.